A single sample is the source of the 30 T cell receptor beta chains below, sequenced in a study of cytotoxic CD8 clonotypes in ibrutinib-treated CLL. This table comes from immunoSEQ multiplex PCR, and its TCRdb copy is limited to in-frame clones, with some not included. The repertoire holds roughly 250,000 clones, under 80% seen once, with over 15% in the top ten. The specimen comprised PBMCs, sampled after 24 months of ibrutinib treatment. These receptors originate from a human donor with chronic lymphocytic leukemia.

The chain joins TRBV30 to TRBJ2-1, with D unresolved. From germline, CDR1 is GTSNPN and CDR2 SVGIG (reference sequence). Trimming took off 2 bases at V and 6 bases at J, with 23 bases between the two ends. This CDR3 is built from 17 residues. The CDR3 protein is CAWSPTLFTVVPNEQFF. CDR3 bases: TGTGCCTGGAGTCCCACCCTATTTACAGTCGTTCCCAATGAGCAGTTCTTC.

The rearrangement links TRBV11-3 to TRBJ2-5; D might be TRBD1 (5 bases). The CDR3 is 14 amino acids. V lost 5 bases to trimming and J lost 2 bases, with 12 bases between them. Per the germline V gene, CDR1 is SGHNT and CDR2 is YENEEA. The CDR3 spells CASSPSGQQETQYF. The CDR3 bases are TGTGCCAGCAGCCCCTCAGGGCAGCAAGAGACCCAGTACTTC.

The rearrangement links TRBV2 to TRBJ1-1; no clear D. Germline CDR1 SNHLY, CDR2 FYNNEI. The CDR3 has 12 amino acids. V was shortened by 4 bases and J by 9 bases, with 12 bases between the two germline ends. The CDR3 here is CASSAMGSKAFF. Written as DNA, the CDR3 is TGTGCCAGCAGTGCGATGGGGTCGAAAGCTTTCTTT.

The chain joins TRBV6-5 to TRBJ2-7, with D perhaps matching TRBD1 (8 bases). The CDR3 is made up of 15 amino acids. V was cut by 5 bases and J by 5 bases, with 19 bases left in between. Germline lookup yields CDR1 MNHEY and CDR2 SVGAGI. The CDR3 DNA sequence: TGTGCCAGCAGTAAACAACAGGGGGGGAGCCACGAGCAGTACTTC. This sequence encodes CASSKQQGGSHEQYF.

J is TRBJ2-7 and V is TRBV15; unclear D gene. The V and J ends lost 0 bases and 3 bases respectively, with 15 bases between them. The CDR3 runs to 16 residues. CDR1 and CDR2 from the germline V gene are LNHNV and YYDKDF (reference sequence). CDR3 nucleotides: TGTGCCACCAGCAGAGATCTGGCGTCCCGGAACTACGAGCAGTACTTC. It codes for CATSRDLASRNYEQYF. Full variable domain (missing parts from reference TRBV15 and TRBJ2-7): DAMVIQNPRYQVTQFGKPVTLSCSQTLNHNVMYWYQQKSSQAPKLLFHYYDKDFNNEADTPDNFQSRRPNTSFCFLDIRSPGLGDTAMYLCATSRDLASRNYEQYFGPGTRLTVT.

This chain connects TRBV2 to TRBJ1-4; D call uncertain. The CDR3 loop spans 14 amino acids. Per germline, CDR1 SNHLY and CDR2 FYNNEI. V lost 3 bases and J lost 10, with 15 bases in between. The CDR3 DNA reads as TGTGCCAGCAGTGATAATAGGGAAGTCGGAAAACTGTTTTTT. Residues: CASSDNREVGKLFF.

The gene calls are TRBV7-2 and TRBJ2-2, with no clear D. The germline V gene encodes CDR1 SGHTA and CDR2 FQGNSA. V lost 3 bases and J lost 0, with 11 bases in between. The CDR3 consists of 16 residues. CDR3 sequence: CASSFPSRTNTGELFF. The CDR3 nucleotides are TGTGCCAGCAGCTTCCCGAGCAGGACGAACACCGGGGAGCTGTTTTTT.

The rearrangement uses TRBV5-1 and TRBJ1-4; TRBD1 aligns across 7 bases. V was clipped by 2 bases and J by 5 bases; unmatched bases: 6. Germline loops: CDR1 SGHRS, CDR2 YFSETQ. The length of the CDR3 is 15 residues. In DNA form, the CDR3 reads TGCGCCAGCAGCTTTGCAGGGGGTAGCAATGAAAAACTGTTTTTT. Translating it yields CASSFAGGSNEKLFF.

The CDR3 protein is CASSVVGGRQETQYF. As DNA, the CDR3 is TGTGCCAGCAGCGTAGTCGGGGGGCGGCAAGAGACCCAGTACTTC. J is TRBJ2-5 and V is TRBV9; D is possibly TRBD2 (7 bases). Germline CDR1 and CDR2: SGDLS and YYNGEE. The CDR3 contains 15 residues. The V end was cut by 0 bases, the J end by 2 bases, with 11 bases between.

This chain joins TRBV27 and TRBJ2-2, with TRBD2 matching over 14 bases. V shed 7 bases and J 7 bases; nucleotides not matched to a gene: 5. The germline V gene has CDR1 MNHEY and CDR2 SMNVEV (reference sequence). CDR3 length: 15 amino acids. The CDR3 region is CASTRLAGGVGELFF. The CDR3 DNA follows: TGTGCCAGCACCCGACTAGCGGGAGGGGTCGGGGAGCTGTTTTTT.

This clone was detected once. CDR3 in DNA: TGTGCCAGCAGGCCCGACAGGGACTGGAGAAATGAGCAGTTCTTC. Its protein product is CASRPDRDWRNEQFF. The chain carries TRBV28 and TRBJ2-1; D is perhaps TRBD1 (7 bases). CDR1 MDHEN and CDR2 SYDVKM come from the germline V gene. Trimming removed 6 bases from V and 7 bases from J, with 19 bases in between. The CDR3 totals 15 residues.

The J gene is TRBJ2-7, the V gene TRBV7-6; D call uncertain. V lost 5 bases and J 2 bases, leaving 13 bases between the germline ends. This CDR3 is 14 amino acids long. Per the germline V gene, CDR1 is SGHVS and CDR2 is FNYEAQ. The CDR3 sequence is CASSQETAAYEQYF. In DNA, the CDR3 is TGTGCCAGCAGCCAAGAAACTGCCGCCTACGAGCAGTACTTC.

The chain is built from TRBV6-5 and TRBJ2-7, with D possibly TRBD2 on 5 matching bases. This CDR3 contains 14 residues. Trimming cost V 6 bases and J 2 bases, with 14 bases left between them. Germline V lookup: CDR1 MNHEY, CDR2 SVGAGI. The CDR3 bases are TGTGCCAGCAGGCCCACCGGGGTCCCCTACGAGCAGTACTTC. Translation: CASRPTGVPYEQYF.

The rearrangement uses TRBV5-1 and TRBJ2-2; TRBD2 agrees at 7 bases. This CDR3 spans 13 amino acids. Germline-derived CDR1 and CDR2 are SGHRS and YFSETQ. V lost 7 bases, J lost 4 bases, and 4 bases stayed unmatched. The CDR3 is CASGTSATGELFF. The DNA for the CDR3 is TGCGCCAGCGGCACTAGCGCCACCGGGGAGCTGTTTTTT.

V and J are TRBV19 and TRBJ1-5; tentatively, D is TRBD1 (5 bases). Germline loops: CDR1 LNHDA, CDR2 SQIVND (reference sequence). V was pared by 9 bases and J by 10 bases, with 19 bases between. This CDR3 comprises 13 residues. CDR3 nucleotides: TGTGCCAGCGCCCAGGAGGGGAGGAAACCCCAGCATTTT. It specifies CASAQEGRKPQHF.

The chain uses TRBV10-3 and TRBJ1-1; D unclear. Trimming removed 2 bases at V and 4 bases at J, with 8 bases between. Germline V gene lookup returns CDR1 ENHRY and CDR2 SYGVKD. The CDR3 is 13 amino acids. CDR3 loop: CAISELGSTEAFF. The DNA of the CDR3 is TGTGCCATCAGTGAGCTGGGGAGCACTGAAGCTTTCTTT.

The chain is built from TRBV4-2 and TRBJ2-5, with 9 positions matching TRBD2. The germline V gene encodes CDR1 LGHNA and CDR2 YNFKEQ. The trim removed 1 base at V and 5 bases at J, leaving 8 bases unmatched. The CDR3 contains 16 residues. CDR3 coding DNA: TGTGCCAGCAGCCAAGTAGCGGGAGTAGGTGGGGAGACCCAGTACTTC. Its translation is CASSQVAGVGGETQYF.

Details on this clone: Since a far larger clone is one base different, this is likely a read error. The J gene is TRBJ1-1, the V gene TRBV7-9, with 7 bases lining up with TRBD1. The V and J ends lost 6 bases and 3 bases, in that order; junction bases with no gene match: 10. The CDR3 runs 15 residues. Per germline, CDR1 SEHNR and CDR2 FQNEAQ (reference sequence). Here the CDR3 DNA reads TGTGCCAGCAGTTCCAGGGGGTTGGGGGACACTGAAGCTTTCTTT. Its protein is CASSSRGLGDTEAFF.

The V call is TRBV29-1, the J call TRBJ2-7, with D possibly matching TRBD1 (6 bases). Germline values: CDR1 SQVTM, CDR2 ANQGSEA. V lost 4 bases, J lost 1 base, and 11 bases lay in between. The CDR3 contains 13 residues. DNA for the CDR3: TGCAGCGTTGGAGCAGGGGATTCCTACGAGCAGTACTTC. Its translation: CSVGAGDSYEQYF.

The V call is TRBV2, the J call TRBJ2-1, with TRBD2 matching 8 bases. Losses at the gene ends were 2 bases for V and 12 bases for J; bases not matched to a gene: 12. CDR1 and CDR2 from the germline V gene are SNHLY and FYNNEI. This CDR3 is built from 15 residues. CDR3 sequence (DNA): TGTGCCAGCAGTGAATTTTGGGGACTAGTATATGGGCAGTTCTTC. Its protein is CASSEFWGLVYGQFF.

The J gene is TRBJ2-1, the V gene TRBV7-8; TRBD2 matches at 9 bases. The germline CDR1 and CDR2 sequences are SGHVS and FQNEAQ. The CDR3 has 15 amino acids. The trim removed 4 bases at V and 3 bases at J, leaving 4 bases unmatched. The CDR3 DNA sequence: TGTGCCAGCAGCTGGACTAGCGAGATCTACAATGAGCAGTTCTTC. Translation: CASSWTSEIYNEQFF.

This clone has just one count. This CDR3 reads CASSDDRVEKLFF. The CDR3 region has the DNA TGTGCCAGCAGTGACGACAGGGTTGAAAAACTGTTTTTT. The chain uses TRBV2 and TRBJ1-4; 7 nucleotides line up with TRBD1. Per the germline V gene, CDR1 is SNHLY and CDR2 is FYNNEI. The V gene end was trimmed by 3 bases and the J gene end by 7 bases; junction bases not matched to a gene: 2. This CDR3 has 13 amino acids.

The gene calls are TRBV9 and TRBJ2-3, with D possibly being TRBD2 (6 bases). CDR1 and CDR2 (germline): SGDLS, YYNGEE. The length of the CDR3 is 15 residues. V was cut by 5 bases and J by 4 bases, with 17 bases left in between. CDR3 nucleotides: TGTGCCAGCAGACCAGATAGCGGAGCGGCAGATACGCAGTATTTT. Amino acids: CASRPDSGAADTQYF. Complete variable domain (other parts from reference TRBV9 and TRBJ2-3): DSGVTQTPKHLITATGQRVTLRCSPRSGDLSVYWYQQSLDQGLQFLIQYYNGEERAKGNILERFSAQQFPDLHSELNLSSLELGDSALYFCASRPDSGAADTQYFGPGTRLTVL.

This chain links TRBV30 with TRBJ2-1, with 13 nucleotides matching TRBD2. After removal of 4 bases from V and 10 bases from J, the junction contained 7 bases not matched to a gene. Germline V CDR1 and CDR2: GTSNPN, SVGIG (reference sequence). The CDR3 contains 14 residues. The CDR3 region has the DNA TGTGCCTGGAACGGACTAGCGGGAGAAGGCGAGCAGTTCTTC. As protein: CAWNGLAGEGEQFF.

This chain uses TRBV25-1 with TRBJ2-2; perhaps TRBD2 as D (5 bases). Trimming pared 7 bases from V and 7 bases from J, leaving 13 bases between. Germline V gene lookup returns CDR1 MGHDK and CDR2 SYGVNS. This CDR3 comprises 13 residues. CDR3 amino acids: CASTREAVGELFF. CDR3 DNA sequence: TGTGCCAGCACGAGGGAAGCAGTCGGGGAGCTGTTTTTT.

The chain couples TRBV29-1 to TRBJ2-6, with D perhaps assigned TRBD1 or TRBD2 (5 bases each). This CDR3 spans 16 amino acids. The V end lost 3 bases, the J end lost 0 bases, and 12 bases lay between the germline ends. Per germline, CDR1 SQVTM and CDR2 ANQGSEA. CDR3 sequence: CSVDEWGSSGANVLTF. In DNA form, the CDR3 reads TGCAGCGTTGATGAGTGGGGGAGCTCTGGGGCCAACGTCCTGACTTTC.

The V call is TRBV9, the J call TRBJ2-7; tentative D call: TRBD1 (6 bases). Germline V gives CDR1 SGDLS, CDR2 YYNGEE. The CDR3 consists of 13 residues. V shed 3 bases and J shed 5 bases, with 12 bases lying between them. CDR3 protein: CASSGDRFNEQYF. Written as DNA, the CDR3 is TGTGCCAGCAGCGGAGACAGGTTTAACGAGCAGTACTTC. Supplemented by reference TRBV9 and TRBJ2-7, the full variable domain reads DSGVTQTPKHLITATGQRVTLRCSPRSGDLSVYWYQQSLDQGLQFLIQYYNGEERAKGNILERFSAQQFPDLHSELNLSSLELGDSALYFCASSGDRFNEQYFGPGTRLTVT.

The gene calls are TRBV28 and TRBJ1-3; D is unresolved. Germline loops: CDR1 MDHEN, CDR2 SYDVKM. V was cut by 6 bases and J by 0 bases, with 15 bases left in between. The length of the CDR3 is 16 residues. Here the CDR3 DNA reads TGTGCCAGCAGCACTCCCTCCGGATTCTCTGGAAACACCATATATTTT. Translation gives CASSTPSGFSGNTIYF. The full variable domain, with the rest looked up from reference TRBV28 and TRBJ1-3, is DVKVTQSSRYLVKRTGEKVFLECVQDMDHENMFWYRQDPGLGLRLIYFSYDVKMKEKGDIPEGYSVSREKKERFSLILESASTNQTSMYLCASSTPSGFSGNTIYFGEGSWLTVV.

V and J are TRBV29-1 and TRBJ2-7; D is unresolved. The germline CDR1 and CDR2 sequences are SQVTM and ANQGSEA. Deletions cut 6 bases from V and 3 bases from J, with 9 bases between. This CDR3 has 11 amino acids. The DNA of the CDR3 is TGCAGCGTGCAGGTGGGCTACGAGCAGTACTTC. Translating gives CSVQVGYEQYF.

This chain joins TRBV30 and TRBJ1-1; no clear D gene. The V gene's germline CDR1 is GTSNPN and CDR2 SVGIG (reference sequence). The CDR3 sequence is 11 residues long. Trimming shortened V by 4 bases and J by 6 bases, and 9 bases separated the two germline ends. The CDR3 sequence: CAWTWRAEAFF. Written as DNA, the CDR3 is TGTGCCTGGACCTGGAGGGCTGAAGCTTTCTTT.